Each of the 32 T cell receptor beta chains below was sequenced from the same sample in a study of OX40 agonist ivuxolimab in advanced cancers. Sequencing used immunoSEQ multiplex PCR; TCRdb keeps in-frame clones, though not all of them. The sample holds 30,000 or so clones, roughly three quarters seen once. The material was CD4+ or CD8+ T cells sorted from blood, obtained in a trial of the OX40 agonist ivuxolimab. These receptor sequences come from an adult with an advanced solid tumor such as melanoma, head and neck, liver or kidney cancer.

The V call is TRBV4-2, the J call TRBJ2-1; 9 nucleotides agree with TRBD2. V shed 3 bases, J shed 0 bases, and the junction held 3 bases outside the gene matches. The CDR3 sequence is 16 residues long. Germline V gene lookup returns CDR1 LGHNA and CDR2 YNFKEQ. CDR3: CASSQSAGGSYNEQFF. The CDR3 DNA is TGTGCCAGCAGCCAGTCAGCGGGAGGCTCCTACAATGAGCAGTTCTTC.

V is TRBV28 and J is TRBJ2-3; D remains ambiguous. V lost 6 bases to trimming and J lost 2 bases, with 15 bases between them. The CDR3 contains 15 residues. The germline gives CDR1 MDHEN, CDR2 SYDVKM. Written as DNA, the CDR3 is TGTGCCAGCAGCCGCCCCTCCGGCCACACAGATACGCAGTATTTT. It yields the protein CASSRPSGHTDTQYF.

The J gene is TRBJ1-2, the V gene TRBV5-4, with D tentatively TRBD1 (5 bases). This CDR3 has 14 residues. The V gene lost 4 bases and the J gene lost 6 bases, with 16 bases spanning the gap. Germline-derived CDR1 and CDR2 are SGHNT and YYREEE (reference sequence). The DNA of the CDR3 is TGTGCCAGCAGCCCCGACGGCCAGGGTCATGGCTACACCTTC. Protein product: CASSPDGQGHGYTF.

This sequence joins TRBV5-5 and TRBJ2-1; D perhaps matches TRBD2 (6 bases). V lost 3 bases and J 8 bases, leaving 27 bases between the germline ends. The CDR3 extends over 18 amino acids. Per the germline V gene, CDR1 is SGHKS and CDR2 is YYEKEE (reference sequence). The CDR3 DNA reads TGTGCCAGCAGCTCCAGATCCCCATTGGAGGGACCACGAGATGAGCAGTTCTTC. Translating gives CASSSRSPLEGPRDEQFF. The entire variable domain, with the rest obtained from reference TRBV5-5 and TRBJ2-1, is as follows: DAGVTQSPTHLIKTRGQQVTLRCSPISGHKSVSWYQQVLGQGPQFIFQYYEKEERGRGNFPDRFSARQFPNYSSELNVNALLLGDSALYLCASSSRSPLEGPRDEQFFGPGTRLTVL.

The gene calls are TRBV6-4 and TRBJ2-3; D may be TRBD1 or TRBD2 (5 bases each). V gave up 8 bases and J gave up 2 bases, with 14 bases separating them. Germline V gives CDR1 MRHNA, CDR2 SNTAGT. This CDR3 is built from 14 residues. DNA for the CDR3: TGTGCCAGCCGTAGGGACCCTTACACAGATACGCAGTATTTT. Protein sequence: CASRRDPYTDTQYF.

This chain uses TRBV5-6 with TRBJ1-1; weak D call: TRBD1 (5 bases). V was trimmed by 3 bases and J by 3 bases, leaving 15 bases between them. Germline lookup yields CDR1 SGHDT and CDR2 YYEEEE. The CDR3 is made up of 15 amino acids. Written as DNA, the CDR3 is TGTGCCAGCAGCTATCGGCGGCCAGGGTACACTGAAGCTTTCTTT. Amino acid sequence: CASSYRRPGYTEAFF.

The chain links TRBV5-6 to TRBJ1-1; TRBD1 agrees at 10 bases. Trimming took 1 base from V and 0 from J; bases not matched to a gene: 3. The length of the CDR3 is 16 residues. CDR1 and CDR2 (germline): SGHDT, YYEEEE. In DNA, the CDR3 is TGTGCCAGCAGCTTGAGGGACAGGGGAATGAACACTGAAGCTTTCTTT. This translates into CASSLRDRGMNTEAFF.

This chain joins TRBV15 and TRBJ2-1, with 7 bases aligning to TRBD2. The V and J ends lost 7 bases and 8 bases, in that order; junction bases with no gene match: 8. The CDR3 loop spans 13 amino acids. Per the germline V gene, CDR1 is LNHNV and CDR2 is YYDKDF (reference sequence). CDR3: CATTSTSLDEQFF. The CDR3 DNA sequence: TGTGCCACCACCTCGACTAGCCTGGATGAGCAGTTCTTC.

The chain joins TRBV7-8 to TRBJ2-3; 8 nucleotides match TRBD2. V lost 9 bases, J lost 1 base, and 9 bases stayed unmatched. Per the germline V gene, CDR1 is SGHVS and CDR2 is FQNEAQ. The CDR3 consists of 15 residues. CDR3 coding DNA: TGTGCCAGTAAAACCCGGGGGGGACGCACAGATACGCAGTATTTT. Its protein is CASKTRGGRTDTQYF.

The V call is TRBV5-8, the J call TRBJ2-7, with 10 bases fitting TRBD1. With 3 bases clipped from V and 3 bases from J, the junction kept 6 bases outside the gene matches. The germline CDR1 and CDR2 sequences are SGHTS and YDEGEE. The CDR3 consists of 15 residues. CDR3 sequence reads: CASSWDGTGDYEQYF. The DNA of the CDR3 is TGTGCCAGCAGCTGGGACGGGACAGGGGACTACGAGCAGTACTTC.

This clone was seen a handful of times. The rearrangement links TRBV7-9 to TRBJ2-1, with D hard to call. Germline values: CDR1 SEHNR, CDR2 FQNEAQ (reference sequence). Trimming pared 1 base from V and 4 bases from J, leaving 14 bases between. There are 16 residues in the CDR3. CDR3 sequence: CASSLDFGRPYNEQFF. CDR3 in DNA: TGTGCCAGCAGCTTAGATTTTGGCAGACCATACAATGAGCAGTTCTTC.

J is TRBJ1-5 and V is TRBV4-2; D remains unclear. CDR1 and CDR2 (germline): LGHNA, YNFKEQ. This CDR3 region has 16 residues. Trimming took 4 bases from V and 7 from J, leaving 20 bases between them. The CDR3 DNA reads as TGTGCCAGCAGCCCCTCACTAACGGGGAAAGAGCAGCCCCAGCATTTT. Translating gives CASSPSLTGKEQPQHF.

This clone was seen just once. The chain employs TRBV6-5 and TRBJ1-6; the D is unclear. Germline V lookup: CDR1 MNHEY, CDR2 SVGAGI. CDR3 size: 16 residues. Trimming left V 3 bases short and J 2 bases short, with 11 bases between. CDR3 sequence reads: CASSYGRTTYNSPLHF. The CDR3, as DNA: TGTGCCAGCAGTTATGGACGGACCACCTATAATTCACCCCTCCACTTT.

The chain carries TRBV5-1 and TRBJ1-1, with D unclear. Germline-derived CDR1 and CDR2 are SGHRS and YFSETQ. The germline V and J ends were trimmed by 0 bases and 8 bases, with 14 bases remaining between them. CDR3 size: 14 residues. The CDR3 loop is CASSLAGVRTEAFF. In nucleotides, the CDR3 is TGCGCCAGCAGCTTGGCCGGGGTAAGGACGGAAGCTTTCTTT.

J is TRBJ2-7 and V is TRBV28, with D tentatively TRBD1 or TRBD2 (6 bases each). With 7 bases removed from V and 5 bases from J, the gap between germline ends came to 21 bases. This CDR3 comprises 15 residues. From germline, CDR1 is MDHEN and CDR2 SYDVKM. As DNA, the CDR3 is TGTGCCAGCACCCGGGCCGGGGGCTTCCGCGACGAGCAGTACTTC. Its protein is CASTRAGGFRDEQYF.

This sequence joins TRBV18 and TRBJ2-3; TRBD1 agrees at 11 bases. The CDR3 consists of 15 residues. Trimming removed 2 bases from V and 6 bases from J; junction bases left unmatched: 4. Germline lookup yields CDR1 KGHSH and CDR2 LQKENI. The CDR3 region is CASSPGQGASDTQYF. In nucleotides, the CDR3 is TGTGCCAGCTCACCAGGACAGGGGGCCTCTGATACGCAGTATTTT.

V gene TRBV7-3 combines with J gene TRBJ2-5, with D tentatively TRBD1 or TRBD2 (5 bases each). Between the trimmed V and J ends, which lost 5 bases and 5 bases, there was a span of 27 bases. In germline, CDR1 is SGHTA, CDR2 FQGTGA. The CDR3 is made up of 18 amino acids. The CDR3 sequence is CASSLRWKGRGRQETQYF. DNA for the CDR3: TGTGCCAGCAGCCTACGGTGGAAGGGACGCGGACGTCAGGAGACCCAGTACTTC.

The chain couples TRBV2 to TRBJ2-5, with 7 bases fitting TRBD1. The CDR3 covers 15 residues. Per germline, CDR1 SNHLY and CDR2 FYNNEI. With 1 base clipped from V and 5 bases from J, the junction kept 7 bases outside the gene matches. The CDR3 sequence: CASSEDRGRRETQYF. CDR3 DNA sequence: TGTGCCAGCAGTGAAGACAGGGGTCGGCGGGAGACCCAGTACTTC.

V is TRBV28 and J is TRBJ2-3; D is perhaps TRBD2 (5 bases). Looked up from germline, CDR1 is MDHEN and CDR2 is SYDVKM. Trimming shortened V by 6 bases and J by 0 bases, and 10 bases separated the two germline ends. The CDR3 covers 14 residues. In DNA, the CDR3 is TGTGCCAGCAGACCGGGGTCTAGCACAGATACGCAGTATTTT. It codes for CASRPGSSTDTQYF.

CDR3 region: CATPKGRERDEQFF. The CDR3 DNA is TGTGCCACCCCTAAAGGGCGGGAGCGTGATGAGCAGTTCTTC. V gene TRBV21-1 combines with J gene TRBJ2-1; the DNA was not used to check the table's D call, TRBD2. TRBV21-1 is flagged as a pseudogene. CDR3 size: 14 residues.

The V and J genes are TRBV9 and TRBJ2-3, with TRBD2 matching over 12 bases. This CDR3 region has 15 residues. Per the germline V gene, CDR1 is SGDLS and CDR2 is YYNGEE. The trim removed 4 bases at V and 4 bases at J, leaving 4 bases unmatched. The CDR3 sequence is CASSTRLAGADTQYF. CDR3 nucleotides: TGTGCCAGCAGCACTCGACTAGCGGGGGCAGATACGCAGTATTTT.

The V gene is TRBV7-2, the J gene TRBJ2-3, with a possible D match to TRBD2 (5 bases). Between the trimmed V and J ends, which lost 5 bases and 3 bases, there was a span of 12 bases. This CDR3 region has 14 residues. Germline loops: CDR1 SGHTA, CDR2 FQGNSA. The CDR3 DNA follows: TGTGCCAGCAGCAAGAGTCGGACTACAGATACGCAGTATTTT. Translated, it gives CASSKSRTTDTQYF. The whole variable domain, remainder taken from reference TRBV7-2 and TRBJ2-3, is GAGVSQSPSNKVTEKGKDVELRCDPISGHTALYWYRQSLGQGLEFLIYFQGNSAPDKSGLPSDRFSAERTGGSVSTLTIQRTQQEDSAVYLCASSKSRTTDTQYFGPGTRLTVL.

The rearrangement joins TRBV5-5 to TRBJ2-7; 8 bases are shared with TRBD1. V lost 3 bases and J lost 3; bases outside the gene matches: 8. Germline values: CDR1 SGHKS, CDR2 YYEKEE (reference sequence). This CDR3 has 15 amino acids. The CDR3 DNA reads TGTGCCAGCAGCTCCAGTGGACAGGGAGGCTACGAGCAGTACTTC. Its protein product is CASSSSGQGGYEQYF.

This clone is a singleton in its sample. The chain recombines TRBV10-3 with TRBJ1-3; D gene ambiguous. CDR3 length: 15 amino acids. Trimming cost V 2 bases and J 0 bases, with 8 bases left between them. Germline lookup yields CDR1 ENHRY and CDR2 SYGVKD. CDR3 sequence (DNA): TGTGCCATCAGTGAGGGGATCCCCTCTGGAAACACCATATATTTT. This gives the protein CAISEGIPSGNTIYF.

The chain recombines TRBV10-2 with TRBJ1-2, with 9 bases that match TRBD1. The CDR3 is made up of 15 amino acids. CDR1 and CDR2 (germline): WSHSY, SAAADI. V lost 3 bases, J lost 4 bases, and 6 bases stayed unmatched. The CDR3 DNA is TGCGCCAGCAGTGACCGGGGACAGGGATTCTATGGCTACACCTTC. Protein sequence: CASSDRGQGFYGYTF.

The rearrangement links TRBV6-5 to TRBJ2-7; 12 bases fit TRBD1. The V gene end was trimmed by 6 bases and the J gene end by 7 bases; junction bases not matched to a gene: 10. This CDR3 is 15 amino acids long. Germline CDR1 MNHEY, CDR2 SVGAGI. CDR3 residues: CASSQTGTGGDEQYF. The CDR3 coding sequence is TGTGCCAGCAGCCAAACCGGGACAGGGGGCGATGAGCAGTACTTC.

The rearrangement links TRBV7-2 to TRBJ2-7; D is possibly TRBD2 (5 bases). Deletions cut 5 bases from V and 3 bases from J, with 11 bases between. Per the germline V gene, CDR1 is SGHTA and CDR2 is FQGNSA. CDR3 length: 13 residues. The CDR3 coding sequence is TGTGCCAGCAGCGCAACTAGTTTCTACGAGCAGTACTTC. Translated, it gives CASSATSFYEQYF. The complete variable domain, with remaining parts taken from reference TRBV7-2 and TRBJ2-7, reads GAGVSQSPSNKVTEKGKDVELRCDPISGHTALYWYRQSLGQGLEFLIYFQGNSAPDKSGLPSDRFSAERTGGSVSTLTIQRTQQEDSAVYLCASSATSFYEQYFGPGTRLTVT.

By share of the sample, this clone is medium-sized. V usage is TRBV5-1 and J usage is TRBJ1-2; D call uncertain. Trimming removed 1 base from V and 3 bases from J, with 4 bases in between. Germline V gene lookup returns CDR1 SGHRS and CDR2 YFSETQ. The CDR3 sequence is 12 residues long. CDR3 nucleotides: TGCGCCAGCAGCTTGACAGACTATGGCTACACCTTC. Protein sequence: CASSLTDYGYTF. Complete variable domain (other parts from reference TRBV5-1 and TRBJ1-2): KAGVTQTPRYLIKTRGQQVTLSCSPISGHRSVSWYQQTPGQGLQFLFEYFSETQRNKGNFPGRFSGRQFSNSRSEMNVSTLELGDSALYLCASSLTDYGYTFGSGTRLTVV.

This chain uses TRBV28 with TRBJ2-2; 11 bases match TRBD2. The length of the CDR3 is 18 residues. Germline CDR1 reads MDHEN; CDR2 reads SYDVKM. Trimming took 7 bases from V and 1 from J; bases not matched to a gene: 11. The CDR3 loop reads CASIGQGGLAGNTGELFF. For the CDR3, the DNA is TGTGCCAGCATAGGGCAGGGAGGACTAGCGGGGAACACCGGGGAGCTGTTTTTT.

This chain uses TRBV7-9 with TRBJ2-7; a possible D gene is TRBD2 (5 bases). Deletions cut 0 bases from V and 4 bases from J, with 13 bases between. The length of the CDR3 is 15 residues. Germline V gene data show CDR1 as SEHNR and CDR2 as FQNEAQ (reference sequence). As DNA, the CDR3 is TGTGCCAGCAGCTTAGCGCAGGCGGGCGGGTACGAGCAGTACTTC. This codes for CASSLAQAGGYEQYF.

V and J are TRBV6-5 and TRBJ1-3; 8 bases match TRBD1. Losses at the gene ends were 6 bases for V and 12 bases for J; bases not matched to a gene: 16. The CDR3 spans 15 residues. Germline CDR1 MNHEY, CDR2 SVGAGI. The CDR3 loop is CASSRDRGGGPGIYF. DNA of the CDR3: TGTGCCAGCAGCCGTGACAGGGGAGGAGGTCCGGGCATATATTTT.

The genes are TRBV6-1 and TRBJ1-5; 10 nucleotides line up with TRBD1. In germline, CDR1 is MNHNS, CDR2 SASEGT. The CDR3 runs to 15 residues. J was trimmed by 3 bases and V by 6 bases; bases with no gene match: 5. DNA for the CDR3: TGTGCCAGCAGAAGGGACAGGGGTACCAATCAGCCCCAGCATTTT. This codes for CASRRDRGTNQPQHF.